What follows are 9 T cell receptor beta chains derived from one specimen sequenced in a study of blood T cell repertoires in COVID-19. Profiled with immunoSEQ multiplex PCR; TCRdb holds only in-frame clones, not every one. The profile shows over 450,000 clones, 75% to 90% of them singletons. Sequenced sample: peripheral blood. These receptors all stem from a man in his late teens or twenties with COVID-19, enrolled during active disease.

The chain recombines TRBV19 with TRBJ1-5, with a tentative D call TRBD1 (5 bases). The CDR3 sequence is 16 residues long. Germline V lookup: CDR1 LNHDA, CDR2 SQIVND (reference sequence). V lost 5 bases and J lost 1, with 15 bases in between. In DNA form, the CDR3 reads TGTGCCAGTAGTTGGGGCAGGTCGAGAAGCAATCAGCCCCAGCATTTT. Translated: CASSWGRSRSNQPQHF. The whole variable domain, filled in from reference TRBV19 and TRBJ1-5, reads DGGITQSPKYLFRKEGQNVTLSCEQNLNHDAMYWYRQDPGQGLRLIYYSQIVNDFQKGDIAEGYSVSREKKESFPLTVTSAQKNPTAFYLCASSWGRSRSNQPQHFGDGTRLSIL.

The table lists this clone with a count of one. This chain connects TRBV7-9 to TRBJ2-7; a weak D match, TRBD1 (6 bases). The CDR3 is 13 amino acids. V was trimmed by 5 bases and J by 2 bases, leaving 10 bases between them. From germline, CDR1 is SEHNR and CDR2 FQNEAQ (reference sequence). The CDR3 spells CASSPTGPYEQYF. The CDR3 DNA sequence: TGTGCCAGCAGCCCGACAGGTCCCTACGAGCAGTACTTC.

The chain combines TRBV19 with TRBJ1-5; a weak D match, TRBD1 (6 bases). The germline V gene encodes CDR1 LNHDA and CDR2 SQIVND (reference sequence). The V end lost 5 bases, the J end lost 9 bases, and 11 bases lay between the germline ends. The CDR3 is 12 residues long. In nucleotides, the CDR3 is TGTGCCAGTAGTCTCCGAGGGGGGCCCCAGCATTTT. The encoded protein is CASSLRGGPQHF.

The chain joins TRBV4-1 to TRBJ2-1; TRBD2 matches 8 bases. CDR3 length equals 17 residues. The J segment lost 4 bases and the V segment lost 0 bases, leaving 8 bases of the junction unmatched. CDR1 MGHRA and CDR2 YSYEKL come from the germline V gene. In DNA, the CDR3 is TGCGCCAGCAGCCAAGACTCCCTACTAGCGGATTACAATGAGCAGTTCTTC. It codes for CASSQDSLLADYNEQFF.

V gene TRBV27 combines with J gene TRBJ1-2; possibly TRBD1 for D (5 bases). V was clipped by 3 bases and J by 5 bases, with 13 bases between them. CDR1 and CDR2 (germline): MNHEY, SMNVEV (reference sequence). The CDR3 length is 14 residues. This CDR3 reads CASSFRRGGYGYTF. CDR3 nucleotide sequence: TGTGCCAGCAGTTTTCGCCGGGGGGGATATGGCTACACCTTC.

The chain employs TRBV5-1 and TRBJ2-1; the D gene is possibly TRBD2 (6 bases). This CDR3 is built from 17 residues. Trimming left V 1 base short and J 9 bases short, with 23 bases between. Germline CDR1 and CDR2: SGHRS and YFSETQ. In nucleotides, the CDR3 is TGCGCCAGCAGCTTGCGCGCTAGCGCGAATCGCCGAGGTGAGCAGTTCTTC. This translates into CASSLRASANRRGEQFF.

V usage is TRBV9 and J usage is TRBJ1-1; D is perhaps TRBD1 (6 bases). The CDR3 extends over 13 amino acids. CDR1 and CDR2 (germline): SGDLS, YYNGEE. V was shortened by 3 bases and J by 1 base, with 7 bases between the two germline ends. The DNA of the CDR3 is TGTGCCAGCAGCGAGACAGGGAACACTGAAGCTTTCTTT. This sequence encodes CASSETGNTEAFF.

V and J are TRBV5-1 and TRBJ2-3; TRBD1 agrees at 9 bases. Germline CDR1 and CDR2: SGHRS and YFSETQ. V gave up 4 bases and J gave up 5 bases; unmatched junction bases: 8. The CDR3 runs to 15 residues. The CDR3 DNA reads TGCGCCAGCAGCCCCGGGACAGGGCAGGGAGATACGCAGTATTTT. It yields the protein CASSPGTGQGDTQYF.

This chain uses TRBV7-9 with TRBJ2-2, with 9 bases that match TRBD1. After removal of 3 bases from V and 7 bases from J, the junction contained 6 bases not matched to a gene. The length of the CDR3 is 15 residues. The germline CDR1 and CDR2 sequences are SEHNR and FQNEAQ (reference sequence). The chain's CDR3 is CASSFQDRGIGELFF. The CDR3 DNA sequence: TGTGCCAGCAGCTTCCAGGACAGGGGAATCGGGGAGCTGTTTTTT.